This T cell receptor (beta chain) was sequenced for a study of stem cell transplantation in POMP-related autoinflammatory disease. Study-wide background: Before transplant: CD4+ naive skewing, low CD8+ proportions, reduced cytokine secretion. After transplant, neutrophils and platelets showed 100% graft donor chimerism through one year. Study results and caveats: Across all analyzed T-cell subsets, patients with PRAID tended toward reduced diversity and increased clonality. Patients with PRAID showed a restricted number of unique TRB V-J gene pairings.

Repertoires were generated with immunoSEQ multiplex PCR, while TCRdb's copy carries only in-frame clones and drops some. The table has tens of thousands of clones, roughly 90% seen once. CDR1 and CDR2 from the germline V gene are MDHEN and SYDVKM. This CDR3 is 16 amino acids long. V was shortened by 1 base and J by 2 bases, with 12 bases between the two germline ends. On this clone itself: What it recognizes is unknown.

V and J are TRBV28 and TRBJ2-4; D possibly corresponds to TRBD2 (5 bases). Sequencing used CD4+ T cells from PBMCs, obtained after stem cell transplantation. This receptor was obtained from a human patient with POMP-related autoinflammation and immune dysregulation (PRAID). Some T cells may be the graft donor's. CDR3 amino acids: CASSLLRRRTKNIQYF. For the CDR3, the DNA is TGTGCCAGCAGTTTATTGAGGCGGAGGACCAAAAACATTCAGTACTTC. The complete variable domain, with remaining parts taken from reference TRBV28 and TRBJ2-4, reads DVKVTQSSRYLVKRTGEKVFLECVQDMDHENMFWYRQDPGLGLRLIYFSYDVKMKEKGDIPEGYSVSREKKERFSLILESASTNQTSMYLCASSLLRRRTKNIQYFGAGTRLSVL.